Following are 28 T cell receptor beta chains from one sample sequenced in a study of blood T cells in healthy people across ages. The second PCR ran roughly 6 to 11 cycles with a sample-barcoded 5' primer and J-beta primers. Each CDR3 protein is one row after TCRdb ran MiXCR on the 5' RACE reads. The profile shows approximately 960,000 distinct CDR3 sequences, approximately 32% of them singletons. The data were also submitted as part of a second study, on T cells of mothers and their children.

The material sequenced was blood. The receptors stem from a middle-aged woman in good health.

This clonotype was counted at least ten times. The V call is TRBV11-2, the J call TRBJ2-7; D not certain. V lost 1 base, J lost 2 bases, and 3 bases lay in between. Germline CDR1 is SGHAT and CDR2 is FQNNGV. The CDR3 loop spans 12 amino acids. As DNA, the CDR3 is TGTGCCAGCAGCTTAGCGACCTACGAGCAGTACTTC. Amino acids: CASSLATYEQYF.

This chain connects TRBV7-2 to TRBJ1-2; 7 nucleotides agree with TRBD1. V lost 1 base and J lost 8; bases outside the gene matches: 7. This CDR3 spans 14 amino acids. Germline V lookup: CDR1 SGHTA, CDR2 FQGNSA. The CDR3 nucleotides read TGTGCCAGCAGCTTAGAGGGGCAGGGGGACGGCTACACCTTC. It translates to CASSLEGQGDGYTF.

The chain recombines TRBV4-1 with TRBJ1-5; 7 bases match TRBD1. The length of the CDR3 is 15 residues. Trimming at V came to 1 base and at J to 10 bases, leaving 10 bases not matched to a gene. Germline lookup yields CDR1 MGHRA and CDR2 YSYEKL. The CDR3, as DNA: TGCGCCAGCAGCCAAGCTGGGACAGTGAAGGGTCCCCAGCATTTT. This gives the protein CASSQAGTVKGPQHF.

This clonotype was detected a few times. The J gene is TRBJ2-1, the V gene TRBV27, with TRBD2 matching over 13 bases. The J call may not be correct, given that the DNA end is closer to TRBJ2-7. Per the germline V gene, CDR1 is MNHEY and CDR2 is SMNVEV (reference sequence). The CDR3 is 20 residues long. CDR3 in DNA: TGTGCCAGCAGTGTCCGCGGGACTAGCGGGGCCATTAGCTCCTACAATGAGCAGTACTTC. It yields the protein CASSVRGTSGAISSYNEQYF.

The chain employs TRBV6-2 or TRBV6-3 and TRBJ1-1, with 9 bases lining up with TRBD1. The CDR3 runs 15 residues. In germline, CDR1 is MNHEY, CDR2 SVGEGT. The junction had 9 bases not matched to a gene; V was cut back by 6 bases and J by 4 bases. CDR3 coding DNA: TGTGCCAGCAGACACCTACAGGGGGCTTCCACTGAAGCTTTCTTT. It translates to CASRHLQGASTEAFF.

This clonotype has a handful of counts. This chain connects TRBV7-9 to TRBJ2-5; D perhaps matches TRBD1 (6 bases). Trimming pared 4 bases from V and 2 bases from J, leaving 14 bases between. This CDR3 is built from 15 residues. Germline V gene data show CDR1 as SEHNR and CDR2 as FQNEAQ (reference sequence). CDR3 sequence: CASSWEGGRQETQYF. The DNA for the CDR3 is TGTGCCAGCAGCTGGGAAGGGGGTCGGCAAGAGACCCAGTACTTC.

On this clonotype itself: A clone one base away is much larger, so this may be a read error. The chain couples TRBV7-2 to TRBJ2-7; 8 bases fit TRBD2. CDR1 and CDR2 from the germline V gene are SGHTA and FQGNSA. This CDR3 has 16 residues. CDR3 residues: CASSLAGSGESCEQYF. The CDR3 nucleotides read TGTGCCAGCAGCTTAGCAGGTAGCGGGGAGTCCTGCGAGCAGTACTTC.

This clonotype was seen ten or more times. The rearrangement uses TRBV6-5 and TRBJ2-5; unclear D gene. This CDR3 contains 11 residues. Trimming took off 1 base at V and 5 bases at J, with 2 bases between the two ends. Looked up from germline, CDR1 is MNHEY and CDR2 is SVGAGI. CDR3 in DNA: TGTGCCAGCAGTTACTTTGAGACCCAGTACTTC. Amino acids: CASSYFETQYF.

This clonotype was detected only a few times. CDR3 region: CASSHEGGPKAEAFF. CDR3 nucleotide sequence: TGTGCCAGCAGCCACGAGGGGGGTCCGAAGGCTGAAGCTTTCTTT. The chain combines TRBV3-1 with TRBJ1-1; D may be TRBD1 (6 bases). V lost 3 bases and J 6 bases, leaving 17 bases between the germline ends. The germline CDR1 and CDR2 sequences are LGHDT and YNNKEL (reference sequence). The CDR3 extends over 15 amino acids.

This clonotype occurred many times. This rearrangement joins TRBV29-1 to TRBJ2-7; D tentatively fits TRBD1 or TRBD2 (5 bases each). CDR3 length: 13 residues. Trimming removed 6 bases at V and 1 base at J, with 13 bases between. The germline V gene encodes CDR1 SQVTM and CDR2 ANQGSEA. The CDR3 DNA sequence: TGCAGCGTGTACGGGACGTTGTCCTACGAGCAGTACTTC. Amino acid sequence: CSVYGTLSYEQYF.

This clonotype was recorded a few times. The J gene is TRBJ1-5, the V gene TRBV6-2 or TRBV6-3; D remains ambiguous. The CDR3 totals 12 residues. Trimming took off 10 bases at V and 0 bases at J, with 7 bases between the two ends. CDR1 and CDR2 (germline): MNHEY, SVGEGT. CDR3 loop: CATMDSNQPQHF. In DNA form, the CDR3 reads TGTGCCACGATGGATAGCAATCAGCCCCAGCATTTT.

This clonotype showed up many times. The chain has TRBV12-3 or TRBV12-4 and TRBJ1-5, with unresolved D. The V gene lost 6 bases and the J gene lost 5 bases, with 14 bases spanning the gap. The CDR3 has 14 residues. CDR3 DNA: TGTGCCAGCAGACCGGCACGGGAAGATCAGCCCCAGCATTTT. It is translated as CASRPAREDQPQHF.

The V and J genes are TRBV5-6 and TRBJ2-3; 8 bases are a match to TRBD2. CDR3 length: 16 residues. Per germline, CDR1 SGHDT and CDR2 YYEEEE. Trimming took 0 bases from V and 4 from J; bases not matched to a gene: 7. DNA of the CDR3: TGTGCCAGCAGCTTGGTTCCGGGAGGGCAATCAGATACGCAGTATTTT. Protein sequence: CASSLVPGGQSDTQYF. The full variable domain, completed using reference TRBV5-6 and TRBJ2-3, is DAGVTQSPTHLIKTRGQQVTLRCSPKSGHDTVSWYQQALGQGPQFIFQYYEEEERQRGNFPDRFSGHQFPNYSSELNVNALLLGDSALYLCASSLVPGGQSDTQYFGPGTRLTVL.

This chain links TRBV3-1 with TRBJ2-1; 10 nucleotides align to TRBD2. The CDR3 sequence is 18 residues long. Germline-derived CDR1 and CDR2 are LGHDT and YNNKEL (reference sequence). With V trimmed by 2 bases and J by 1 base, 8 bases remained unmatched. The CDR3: CASSQSQRGGLSYNEQFF. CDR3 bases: TGTGCCAGCAGCCAATCACAGCGGGGGGGCCTATCCTACAATGAGCAGTTCTTC.

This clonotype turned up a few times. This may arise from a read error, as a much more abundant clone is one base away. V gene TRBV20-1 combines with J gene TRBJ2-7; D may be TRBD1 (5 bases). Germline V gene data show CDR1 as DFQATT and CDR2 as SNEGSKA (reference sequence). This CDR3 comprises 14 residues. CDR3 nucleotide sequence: TGCTGTGCTAGAAGTGGCAGGGATGGCCACGAGCAGTACTTC. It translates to CCARSGRDGHEQYF.

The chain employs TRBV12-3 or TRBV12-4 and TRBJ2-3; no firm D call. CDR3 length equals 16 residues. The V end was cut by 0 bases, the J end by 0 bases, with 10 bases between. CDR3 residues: CASSLAGIASTDTQYF. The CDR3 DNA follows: TGTGCCAGCAGTTTAGCGGGCATCGCCAGCACAGATACGCAGTATTTT.

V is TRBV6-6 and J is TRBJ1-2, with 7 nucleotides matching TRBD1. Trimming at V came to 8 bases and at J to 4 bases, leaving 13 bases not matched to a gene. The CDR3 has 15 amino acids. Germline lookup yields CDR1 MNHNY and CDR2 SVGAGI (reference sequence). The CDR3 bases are TGTGCCAGCCACCAACAGGGGAGGGGACTCTATGGCTACACCTTC. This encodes CASHQQGRGLYGYTF.

CDR3 loop: CASRPPGGNQPQHF. The CDR3, as DNA: TGTGCCAGCAGACCACCGGGGGGAAATCAGCCCCAGCATTTT. V is TRBV12-3 or TRBV12-4 and J is TRBJ1-5; perhaps TRBD1 as D (5 bases). CDR3 length: 14 residues. With 6 bases removed from V and 4 bases from J, the gap between germline ends came to 13 bases.

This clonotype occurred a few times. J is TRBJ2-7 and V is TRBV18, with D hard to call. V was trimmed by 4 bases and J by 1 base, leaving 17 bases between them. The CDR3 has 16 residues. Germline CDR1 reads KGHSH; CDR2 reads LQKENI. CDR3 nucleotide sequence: TGTGCCAGCTCACTCCAGCCCCTTACCAGATCCTACGAGCAGTACTTC. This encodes CASSLQPLTRSYEQYF.

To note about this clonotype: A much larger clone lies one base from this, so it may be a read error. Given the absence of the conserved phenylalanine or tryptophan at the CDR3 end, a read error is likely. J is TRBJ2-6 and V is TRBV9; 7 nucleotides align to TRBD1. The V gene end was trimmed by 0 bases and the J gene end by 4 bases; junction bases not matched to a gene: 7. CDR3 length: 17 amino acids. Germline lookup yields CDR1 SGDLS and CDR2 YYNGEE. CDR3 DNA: TGTGCCAGCAGCGTAGCAAGTAGGGGGCCCGGGGCCAACGTCCTGACTGTC. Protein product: CASSVASRGPGANVLTV.

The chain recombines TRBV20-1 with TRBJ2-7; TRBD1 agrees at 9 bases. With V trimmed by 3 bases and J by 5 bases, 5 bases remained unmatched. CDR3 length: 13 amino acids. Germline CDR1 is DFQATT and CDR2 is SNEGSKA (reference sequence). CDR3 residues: CSARTTGGHEQYF. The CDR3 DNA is TGCAGTGCTAGGACCACAGGGGGCCACGAGCAGTACTTC.

CDR3 protein: CAISPGTGLGYEQYF. The DNA for the CDR3 is TGTGCCATCAGCCCTGGGACAGGGTTAGGGTACGAGCAGTACTTC. The V gene is TRBV10-3, the J gene TRBJ2-7, with TRBD1 identical over 9 bases. In germline, CDR1 is ENHRY, CDR2 SYGVKD. The trim removed 6 bases at V and 4 bases at J, leaving 10 bases unmatched. The CDR3 length is 15 residues.

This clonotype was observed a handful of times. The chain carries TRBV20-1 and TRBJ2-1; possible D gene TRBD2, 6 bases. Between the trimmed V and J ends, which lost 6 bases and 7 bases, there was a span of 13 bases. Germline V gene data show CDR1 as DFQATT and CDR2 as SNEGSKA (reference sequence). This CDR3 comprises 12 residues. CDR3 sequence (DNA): TGCAGTGCCCTCAAGACTAGAAATGAGCAGTTCTTC. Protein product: CSALKTRNEQFF.

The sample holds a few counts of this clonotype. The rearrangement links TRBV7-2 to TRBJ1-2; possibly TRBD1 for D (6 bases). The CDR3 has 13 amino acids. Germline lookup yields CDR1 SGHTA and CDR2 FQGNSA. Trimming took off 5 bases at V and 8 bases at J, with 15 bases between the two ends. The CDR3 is CASSQQGSRGYTF. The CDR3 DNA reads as TGTGCCAGCAGCCAACAGGGATCGCGGGGCTACACCTTC.

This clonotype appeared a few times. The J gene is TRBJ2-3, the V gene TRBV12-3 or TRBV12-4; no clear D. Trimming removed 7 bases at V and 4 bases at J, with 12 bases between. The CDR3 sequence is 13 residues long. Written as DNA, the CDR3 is TGTGCCAGCAACGCGAGGTCTCCAGATACGCAGTATTTT. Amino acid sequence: CASNARSPDTQYF.

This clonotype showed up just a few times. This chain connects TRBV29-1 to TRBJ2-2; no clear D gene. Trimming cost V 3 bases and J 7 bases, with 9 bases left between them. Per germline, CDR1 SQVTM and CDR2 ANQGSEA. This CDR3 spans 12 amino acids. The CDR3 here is CSVDAMGGELFF. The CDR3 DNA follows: TGCAGCGTTGACGCCATGGGCGGGGAGCTGTTTTTT.

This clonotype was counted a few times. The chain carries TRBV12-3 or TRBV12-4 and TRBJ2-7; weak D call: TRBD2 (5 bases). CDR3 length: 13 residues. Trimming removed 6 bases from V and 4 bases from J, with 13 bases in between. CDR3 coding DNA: TGTGCCAGCAGCGCGCTAGCCCAGTACGAGCAGTACTTC. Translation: CASSALAQYEQYF.

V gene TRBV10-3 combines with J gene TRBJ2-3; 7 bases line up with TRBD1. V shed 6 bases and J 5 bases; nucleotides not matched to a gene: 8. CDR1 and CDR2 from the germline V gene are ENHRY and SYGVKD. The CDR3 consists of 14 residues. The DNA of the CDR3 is TGTGCCATCAGATCACTACAGGGGTTAGATACGCAGTATTTT. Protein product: CAIRSLQGLDTQYF.